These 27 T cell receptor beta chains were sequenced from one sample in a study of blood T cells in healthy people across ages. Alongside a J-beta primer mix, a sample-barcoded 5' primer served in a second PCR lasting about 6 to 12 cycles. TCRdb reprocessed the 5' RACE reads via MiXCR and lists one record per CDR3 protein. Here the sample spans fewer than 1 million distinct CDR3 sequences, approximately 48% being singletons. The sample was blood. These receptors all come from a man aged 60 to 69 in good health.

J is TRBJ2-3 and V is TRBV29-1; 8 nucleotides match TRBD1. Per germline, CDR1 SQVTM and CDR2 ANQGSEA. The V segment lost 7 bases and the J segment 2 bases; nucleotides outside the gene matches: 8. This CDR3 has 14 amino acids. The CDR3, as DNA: TGCAGCGCAGGACAGGGAGTCTCCACAGATACGCAGTATTTT. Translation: CSAGQGVSTDTQYF.

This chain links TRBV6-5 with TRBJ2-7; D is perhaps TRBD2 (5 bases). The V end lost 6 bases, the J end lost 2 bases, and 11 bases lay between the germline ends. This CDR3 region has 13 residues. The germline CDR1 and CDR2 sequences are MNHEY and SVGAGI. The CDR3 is CASSPGITYEQYF. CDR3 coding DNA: TGTGCCAGCAGCCCGGGAATAACCTACGAGCAGTACTTC.

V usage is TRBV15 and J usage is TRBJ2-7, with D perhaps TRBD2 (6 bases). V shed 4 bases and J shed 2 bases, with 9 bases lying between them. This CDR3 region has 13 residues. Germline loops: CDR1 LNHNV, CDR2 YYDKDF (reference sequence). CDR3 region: CATSTGGPYEQYF. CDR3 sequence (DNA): TGTGCCACCAGCACCGGAGGGCCCTACGAGCAGTACTTC.

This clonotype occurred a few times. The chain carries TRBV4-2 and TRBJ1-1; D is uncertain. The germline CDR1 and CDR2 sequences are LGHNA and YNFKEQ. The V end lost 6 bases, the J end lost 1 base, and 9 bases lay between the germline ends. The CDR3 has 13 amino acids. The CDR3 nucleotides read TGTGCCAGCAGTAATGGGCCGAACACTGAAGCTTTCTTT. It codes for CASSNGPNTEAFF.

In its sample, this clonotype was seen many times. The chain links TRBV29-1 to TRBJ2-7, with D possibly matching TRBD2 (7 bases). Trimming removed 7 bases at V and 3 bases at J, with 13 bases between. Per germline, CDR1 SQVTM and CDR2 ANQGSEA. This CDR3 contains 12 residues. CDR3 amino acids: CSAEGGDYEQYF. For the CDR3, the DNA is TGCAGCGCCGAGGGGGGGGACTACGAGCAGTACTTC.

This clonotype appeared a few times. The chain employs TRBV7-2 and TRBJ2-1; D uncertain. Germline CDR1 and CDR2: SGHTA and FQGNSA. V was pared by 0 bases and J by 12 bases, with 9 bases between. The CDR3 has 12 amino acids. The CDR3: CASSLASGTQFF. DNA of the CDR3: TGTGCCAGCAGCTTAGCGTCAGGTACGCAGTTCTTC.

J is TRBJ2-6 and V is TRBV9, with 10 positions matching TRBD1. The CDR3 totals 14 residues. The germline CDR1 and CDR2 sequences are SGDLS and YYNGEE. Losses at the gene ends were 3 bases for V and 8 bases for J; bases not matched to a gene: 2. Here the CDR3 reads CASSGTGGTNVLTF. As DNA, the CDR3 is TGTGCCAGCAGCGGGACAGGGGGTACCAACGTCCTGACTTTC.

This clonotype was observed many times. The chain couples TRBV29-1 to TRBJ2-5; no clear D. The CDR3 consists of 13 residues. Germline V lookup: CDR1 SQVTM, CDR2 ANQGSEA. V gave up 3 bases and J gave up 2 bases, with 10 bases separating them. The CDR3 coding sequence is TGCAGCGTTGACCCTTTGGGACAAGAGACCCAGTACTTC. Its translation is CSVDPLGQETQYF.

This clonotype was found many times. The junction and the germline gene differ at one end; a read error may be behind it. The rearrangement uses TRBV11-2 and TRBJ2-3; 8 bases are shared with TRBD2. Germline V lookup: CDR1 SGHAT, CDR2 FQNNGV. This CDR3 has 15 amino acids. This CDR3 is CASRLAGTSTDTQYF. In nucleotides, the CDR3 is TGTGCCAGCAGATTAGCGGGGACTAGCACAGATACGCAGTATTTT.

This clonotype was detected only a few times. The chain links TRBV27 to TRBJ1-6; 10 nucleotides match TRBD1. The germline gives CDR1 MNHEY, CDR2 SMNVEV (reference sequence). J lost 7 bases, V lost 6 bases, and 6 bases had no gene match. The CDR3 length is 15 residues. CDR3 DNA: TGTGCCAGCAGCGTAGGGACAGGGGCGAATTCACCCCTCCACTTT. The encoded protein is CASSVGTGANSPLHF.

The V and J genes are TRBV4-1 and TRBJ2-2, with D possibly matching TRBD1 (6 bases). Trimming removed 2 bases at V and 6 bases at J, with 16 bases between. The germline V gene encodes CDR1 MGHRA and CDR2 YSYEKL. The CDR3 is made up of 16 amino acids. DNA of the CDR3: TGCGCCAGCAGCCAACATCCGACAGGTAGTTCCGGGGAGCTGTTTTTT. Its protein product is CASSQHPTGSSGELFF.

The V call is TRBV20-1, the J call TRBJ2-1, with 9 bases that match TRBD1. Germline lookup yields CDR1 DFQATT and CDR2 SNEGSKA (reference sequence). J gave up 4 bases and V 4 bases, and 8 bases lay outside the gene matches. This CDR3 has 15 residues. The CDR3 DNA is TGCAGTGCTAATTCACAGGGGGCAAAATACAATGAGCAGTTCTTC. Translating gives CSANSQGAKYNEQFF.

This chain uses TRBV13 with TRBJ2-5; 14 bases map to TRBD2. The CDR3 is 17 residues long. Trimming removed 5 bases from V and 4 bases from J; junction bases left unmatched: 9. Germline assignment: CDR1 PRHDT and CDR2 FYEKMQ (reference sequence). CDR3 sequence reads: CASSPRLAGGRGETQYF. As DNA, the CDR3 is TGTGCCAGCAGCCCACGACTAGCGGGGGGGCGGGGAGAGACCCAGTACTTC. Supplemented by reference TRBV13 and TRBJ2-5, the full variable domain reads AAGVIQSPRHLIKEKRETATLKCYPIPRHDTVYWYQQGPGQDPQFLISFYEKMQSDKGSIPDRFSAQQFSDYHSELNMSSLELGDSALYFCASSPRLAGGRGETQYFGPGTRLLVL.

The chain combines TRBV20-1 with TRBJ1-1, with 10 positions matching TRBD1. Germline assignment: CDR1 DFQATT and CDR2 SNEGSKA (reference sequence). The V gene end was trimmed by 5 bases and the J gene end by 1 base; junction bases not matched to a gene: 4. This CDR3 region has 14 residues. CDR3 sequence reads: CSALGQGGNTEAFF. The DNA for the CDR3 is TGCAGTGCTTTAGGACAGGGGGGGAACACTGAAGCTTTCTTT.

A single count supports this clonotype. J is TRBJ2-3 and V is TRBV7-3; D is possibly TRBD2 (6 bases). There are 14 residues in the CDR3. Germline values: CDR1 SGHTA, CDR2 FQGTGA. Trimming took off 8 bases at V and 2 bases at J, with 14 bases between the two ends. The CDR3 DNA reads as TGTGCCAGCCGGGATGGGGGGAACACAGATACGCAGTATTTT. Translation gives CASRDGGNTDTQYF. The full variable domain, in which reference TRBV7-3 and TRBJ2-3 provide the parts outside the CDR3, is GAGVSQTPSNKVTEKGKYVELRCDPISGHTALYWYRQSLGQGPEFLIYFQGTGAADDSGLPNDRFFAVRPEGSVSTLKIQRTERGDSAVYLCASRDGGNTDTQYFGPGTRLTVL.

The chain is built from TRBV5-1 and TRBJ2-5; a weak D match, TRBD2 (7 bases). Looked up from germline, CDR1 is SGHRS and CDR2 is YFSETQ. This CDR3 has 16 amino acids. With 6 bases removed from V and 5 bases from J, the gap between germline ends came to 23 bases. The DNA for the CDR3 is TGCGCCAGCACTCTTCGTGGGGGGGCCGCACGGGAGACCCAGTACTTC. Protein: CASTLRGGAARETQYF. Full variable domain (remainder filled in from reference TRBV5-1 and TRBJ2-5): KAGVTQTPRYLIKTRGQQVTLSCSPISGHRSVSWYQQTPGQGLQFLFEYFSETQRNKGNFPGRFSGRQFSNSRSEMNVSTLELGDSALYLCASTLRGGAARETQYFGPGTRLLVL.

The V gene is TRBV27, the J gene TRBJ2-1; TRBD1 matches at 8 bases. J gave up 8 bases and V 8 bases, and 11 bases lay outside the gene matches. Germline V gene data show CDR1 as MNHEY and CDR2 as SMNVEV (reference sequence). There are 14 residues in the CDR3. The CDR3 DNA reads TGTGCCAGCTCTACAGGGGGATCCCGACATGAGCAGTTCTTC. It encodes CASSTGGSRHEQFF.

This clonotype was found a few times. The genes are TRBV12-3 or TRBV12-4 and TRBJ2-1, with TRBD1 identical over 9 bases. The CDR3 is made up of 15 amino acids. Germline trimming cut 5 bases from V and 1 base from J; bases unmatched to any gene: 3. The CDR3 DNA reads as TGTGCCAGCAGTGGGACAGGGCTATCCTACAATGAGCAGTTCTTC. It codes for CASSGTGLSYNEQFF.

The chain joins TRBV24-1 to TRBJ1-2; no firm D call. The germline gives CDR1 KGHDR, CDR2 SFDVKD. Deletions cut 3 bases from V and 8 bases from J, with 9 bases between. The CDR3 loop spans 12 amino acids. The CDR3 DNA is TGTGCCACCAGTGATCCTCACCGGGGCTACACCTTC. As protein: CATSDPHRGYTF.

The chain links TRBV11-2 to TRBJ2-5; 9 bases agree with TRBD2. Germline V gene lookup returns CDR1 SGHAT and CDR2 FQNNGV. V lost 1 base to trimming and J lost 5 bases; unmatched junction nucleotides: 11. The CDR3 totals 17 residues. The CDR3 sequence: CASSLGAGTSFRETQYF. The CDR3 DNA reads TGTGCCAGCAGCTTAGGTGCCGGGACTAGCTTCAGGGAGACCCAGTACTTC.

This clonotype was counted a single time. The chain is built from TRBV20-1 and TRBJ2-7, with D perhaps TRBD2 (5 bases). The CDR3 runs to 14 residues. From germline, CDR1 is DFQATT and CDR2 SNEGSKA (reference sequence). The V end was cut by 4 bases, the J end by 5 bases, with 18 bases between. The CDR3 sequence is CSAKILGIRNEQYF. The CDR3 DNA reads TGCAGTGCTAAGATTCTCGGGATTCGAAACGAGCAGTACTTC.

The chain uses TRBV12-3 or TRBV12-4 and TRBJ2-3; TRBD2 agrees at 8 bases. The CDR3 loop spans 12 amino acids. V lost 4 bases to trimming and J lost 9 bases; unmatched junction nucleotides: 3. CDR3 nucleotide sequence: TGTGCCAGCAGTTCCGGGGGGGGAACGCAGTATTTT. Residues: CASSSGGGTQYF.

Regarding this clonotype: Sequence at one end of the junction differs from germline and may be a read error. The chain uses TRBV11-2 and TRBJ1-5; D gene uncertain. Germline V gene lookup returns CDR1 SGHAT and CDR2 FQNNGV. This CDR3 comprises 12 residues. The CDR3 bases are TGTGCCCGCAGGCCCTGCAATCAGCCCCAGCATTTT. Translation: CARRPCNQPQHF.

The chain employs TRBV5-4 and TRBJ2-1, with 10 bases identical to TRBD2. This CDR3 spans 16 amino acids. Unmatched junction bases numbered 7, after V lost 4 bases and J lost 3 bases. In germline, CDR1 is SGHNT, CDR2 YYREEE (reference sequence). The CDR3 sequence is CASSGGLAAIYNEQFF. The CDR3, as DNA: TGTGCCAGCAGCGGCGGACTAGCGGCAATCTACAATGAGCAGTTCTTC.

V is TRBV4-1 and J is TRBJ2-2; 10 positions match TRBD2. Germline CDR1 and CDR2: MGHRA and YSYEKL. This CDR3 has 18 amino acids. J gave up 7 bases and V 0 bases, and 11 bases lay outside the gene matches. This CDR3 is CASSQEGEERGGFGELFF. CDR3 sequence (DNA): TGCGCCAGCAGCCAAGAGGGAGAGGAGCGGGGGGGCTTCGGGGAGCTGTTTTTT.

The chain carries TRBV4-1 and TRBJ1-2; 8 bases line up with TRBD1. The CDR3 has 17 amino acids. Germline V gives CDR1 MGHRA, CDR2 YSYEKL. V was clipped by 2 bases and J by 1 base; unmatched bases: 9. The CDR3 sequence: CASSQSAGQGNNYGYTF. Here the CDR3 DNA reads TGCGCCAGCAGCCAATCAGCCGGACAGGGTAATAACTATGGCTACACCTTC.

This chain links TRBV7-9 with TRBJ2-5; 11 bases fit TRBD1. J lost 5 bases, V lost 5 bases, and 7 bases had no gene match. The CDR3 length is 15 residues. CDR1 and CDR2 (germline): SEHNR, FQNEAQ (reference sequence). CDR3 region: CASSPMGQGDETQYF. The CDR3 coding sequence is TGTGCCAGCAGCCCGATGGGACAGGGGGATGAGACCCAGTACTTC.